This T cell receptor (beta chain) was documented in a study of spatial heterogeneity in lung cancer. Via MiXCR, TCRdb re-called the 5' RACE reads, giving one row per CDR3 protein. The data contain under 7,500 distinct CDR3 sequences, 7% of them singletons. This clonotype was seen many times. This beta chain was picked up by a library intended for alpha chains and is off target, so its count carries little meaning. The CDR3 runs to 13 residues. Trimming cost V 3 bases and J 8 bases; bases outside gene matches: 6. CDR1 and CDR2 from the germline V gene are MNHEY and SMNVEV (reference sequence). Time point here: sample taken at primary tumor resection. No cell sorting; template was whole RNA from tumor, lung tissue or PBMC.

This sample comprised PBMCs, obtained at surgery. The chain carries TRBV27 and TRBJ1-2, with 7 nucleotides matching TRBD1. The receptor comes from a male donor with early-stage non-small cell lung cancer. CDR3 nucleotide sequence: TGTGCCAGCAGTTTGGGGCAGGGGGGCGGCTACACCTTC. It yields the protein CASSLGQGGGYTF.